This T cell receptor (beta chain) originates from a study of blood T cell repertoires in COVID-19. The wider study: Acute-phase and convalescent COVID-19 samples originated in the United States, Italy and Spain. T cells, B-cell-depleted T cells, or PBMCs provided the cDNA or gDNA that served as material.

Sequencing was performed with immunoSEQ multiplex PCR; in TCRdb, only in-frame clones are kept and a portion is missing. The data contain some 120,000 clones, more than 75% of them singletons. This CDR3 is 16 amino acids long. Germline values: CDR1 LGHDT, CDR2 YNNKEL (reference sequence). The ends lost 3 bases at V and 6 bases at J; junction bases unmatched: 9. The gene calls are TRBV3-1 (or the pseudogene TRBV3-2) and TRBJ2-1; 9 bases are shared with TRBD2. Sequencing input: peripheral blood. This TCR was sampled from a man aged 50 to 60 with acute or convalescent COVID-19. The CDR3 bases are TGTGCCAGCAGCCAGGCACTAGCGGGCTGGGGCAATGAGCAGTTCTTC. It codes for CASSQALAGWGNEQFF.